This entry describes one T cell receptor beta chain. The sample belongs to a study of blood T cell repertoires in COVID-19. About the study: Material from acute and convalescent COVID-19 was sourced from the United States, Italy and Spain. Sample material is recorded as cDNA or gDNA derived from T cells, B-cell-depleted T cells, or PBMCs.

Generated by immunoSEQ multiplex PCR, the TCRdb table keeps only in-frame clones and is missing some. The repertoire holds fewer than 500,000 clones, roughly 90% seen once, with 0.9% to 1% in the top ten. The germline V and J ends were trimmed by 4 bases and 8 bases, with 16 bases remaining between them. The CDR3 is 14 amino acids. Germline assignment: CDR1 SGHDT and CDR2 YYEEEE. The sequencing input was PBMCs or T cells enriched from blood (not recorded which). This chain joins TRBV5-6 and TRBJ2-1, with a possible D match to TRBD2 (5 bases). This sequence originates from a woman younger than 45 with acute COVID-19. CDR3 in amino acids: CASSLVRGSDEQFF. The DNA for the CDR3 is TGTGCCAGCAGCCTGGTACGGGGAAGCGATGAGCAGTTCTTC.